This TCR beta chain was obtained from a study of graft-versus-host responses after intestinal transplantation. To note about this clone: The antigen remains undetermined.

Some clones are missing from TCRdb's copy, which holds only in-frame ones; the method was immunoSEQ multiplex PCR. The sample has 90,000 to 130,000 clones; about 92% are singletons. Sequenced here: unstimulated CD4+ T cells sorted from spleen or lymph node cells, sampled before transplant. The source of this sequence is a human donor who was the organ donor for an intestinal transplant.

CDR3: CASSARVVSNQPQHF. CDR3 nucleotide sequence: TGTGCCAGCAGTGCTAGGGTTGTAAGCAATCAGCCCCAGCATTTT. The chain uses TRBV6-5 and TRBJ1-5; D unresolved. The CDR3 is 15 residues long. Trimming pared 5 bases from V and 1 base from J, leaving 12 bases between. Germline V gene lookup returns CDR1 MNHEY and CDR2 SVGAGI.